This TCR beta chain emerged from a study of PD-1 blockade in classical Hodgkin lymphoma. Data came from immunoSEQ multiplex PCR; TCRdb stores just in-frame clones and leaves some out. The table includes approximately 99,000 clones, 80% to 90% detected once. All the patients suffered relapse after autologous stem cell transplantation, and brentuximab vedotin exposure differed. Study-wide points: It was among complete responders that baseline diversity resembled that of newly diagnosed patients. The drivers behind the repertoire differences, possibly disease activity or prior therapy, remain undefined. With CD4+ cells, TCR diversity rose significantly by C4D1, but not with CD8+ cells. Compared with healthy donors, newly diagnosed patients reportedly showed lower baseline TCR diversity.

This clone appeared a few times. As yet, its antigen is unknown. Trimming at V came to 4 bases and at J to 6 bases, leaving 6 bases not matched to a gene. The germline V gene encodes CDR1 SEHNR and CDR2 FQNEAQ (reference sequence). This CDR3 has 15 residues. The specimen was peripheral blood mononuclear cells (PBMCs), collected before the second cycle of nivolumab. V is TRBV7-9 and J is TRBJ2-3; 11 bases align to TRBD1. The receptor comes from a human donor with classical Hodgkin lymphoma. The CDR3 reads CASSSRTGGIDTQYF. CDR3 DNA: TGTGCCAGCAGCTCCAGGACAGGGGGCATCGATACGCAGTATTTT.